Listed here are 18 T cell receptor beta chains from one sample, sequenced in a study of blood T cells in healthy people across ages (dated by TCRdb to between 2014 and 2016). The library was made by 5' RACE. Sequenced using an Illumina HiSeq 2500. The second PCR ran for about 6 to 11 cycles and used a J-beta primer mix along with a sample-barcoded 5' primer. Starting from the raw public reads, TCRdb applied fastp trimming at Q25, assembled clones with MiXCR and retained in-frame beta chains. Identical CDR3 proteins give one entry, which carries the most common genes and DNA. In this sample the table shows 980,000 or so distinct CDR3 sequences, 48% of which occur a single time. The top ten clonotypes cover 13% of the sample. The sample consisted of blood. These receptors were taken from a man aged 25 to 40 in good health.

This clonotype was seen only a few times. This rearrangement joins TRBV5-5 to TRBJ2-1, with 11 bases that match TRBD2. V dropped 0 bases and J dropped 7; count of bases not matched to a gene: 9. The CDR3 extends over 17 amino acids. Germline V lookup: CDR1 SGHKS, CDR2 YYEKEE (reference sequence). The CDR3 spells CASSLAIGTSGLNEQFF. The CDR3 coding sequence is TGTGCCAGCAGCTTGGCCATCGGGACTAGCGGACTGAATGAGCAGTTCTTC.

This chain joins TRBV29-1 and TRBJ2-1, with D possibly matching TRBD1 (5 bases). The J call may be faulty, since TRBJ2-7 better matches the DNA end. Germline assignment: CDR1 SQVTM and CDR2 ANQGSEA. The CDR3 is 15 residues long. The CDR3 DNA reads TGCAGCGTTGAAAGGGGCAGGGCCACCTACAATGAGCAGTACTTC. This gives the protein CSVERGRATYNEQYF.

The chain has TRBV3-1 and TRBJ1-4, with D unresolved. The CDR3 spans 13 residues. Germline V CDR1 and CDR2: LGHDT, YNNKEL (reference sequence). V lost 3 bases and J 14 bases, leaving 16 bases between the germline ends. DNA for the CDR3: TGTGCCAGCAGCCAGGACCAGGCCTCTCCCCTGTTTTTT. Protein product: CASSQDQASPLFF. The full variable domain, with the rest looked up from reference TRBV3-1 and TRBJ1-4, is DTAVSQTPKYLVTQMGNDKSIKCEQNLGHDTMYWYKQDSKKFLKIMFSYNNKELIINETVPNRFSPKSPDKAHLNLHINSLELGDSAVYFCASSQDQASPLFFGSGTQLSVL.

This clonotype occurred many times. The chain links TRBV6-1 to TRBJ2-3; 15 nucleotides agree with TRBD2. V was clipped by 1 base and J by 4 bases; unmatched bases: 0. The CDR3 consists of 16 residues. Germline CDR1 reads MNHNS; CDR2 reads SASEGT. For the CDR3, the DNA is TGTGCCAGCAGTGAAGGGACTAGCGGGGGGGCAGATACGCAGTATTTT. Translated: CASSEGTSGGADTQYF.

This rearrangement joins TRBV28 to TRBJ2-6; TRBD1 matches 8 bases. CDR1 MDHEN and CDR2 SYDVKM come from the germline V gene. The CDR3 contains 16 residues. Trimming took 5 bases from V and 4 from J; bases not matched to a gene: 7. CDR3 sequence reads: CASSPQGTGGANVLTF. CDR3 sequence (DNA): TGTGCCAGCAGTCCACAGGGGACAGGCGGGGCCAACGTCCTGACTTTC.

The chain links TRBV12-3 or TRBV12-4 to TRBJ1-2; D unresolved. The CDR3 length is 12 residues. V lost 2 bases and J lost 8, with 9 bases in between. The CDR3 here is CASSLYNSGYTF. The DNA for the CDR3 is TGTGCCAGCAGTTTATACAATTCCGGCTACACCTTC.

This clonotype was observed a few times. The CDR3 here is CATSDPGQGAEKLFF. The CDR3 coding sequence is TGTGCCACCAGTGATCCTGGACAGGGGGCTGAAAAACTGTTTTTT. The chain links TRBV24-1 to TRBJ1-4; 11 bases are a match to TRBD1. Germline CDR1 KGHDR, CDR2 SFDVKD. This CDR3 is built from 15 residues. The V segment lost 3 bases and the J segment 7 bases; nucleotides outside the gene matches: 3.

At least ten counts were recorded for this clonotype. One base away lies a much larger clone, so this may be a sequencing read error. The CDR3 DNA reads TGTGCCAGCAGCTTACTAGCGGGGGCCAACAATGAGCAGTACTTC. Its translation is CASSLLAGANNEQYF. The chain has TRBV6-1 and TRBJ2-5; 11 bases fit TRBD2. Germline V lookup: CDR1 MNHNS, CDR2 SASEGT. V gave up 6 bases and J gave up 11 bases; unmatched junction bases: 14. This CDR3 comprises 15 residues.

This clonotype was detected a few times. CDR3 loop: CASSQAVGFTGELFF. In nucleotides, the CDR3 is TGTGCCAGCAGCCAAGCAGTAGGGTTCACCGGGGAGCTGTTTTTT. The rearrangement links TRBV4-2 to TRBJ2-2; no clear D. The V end lost 1 base, the J end lost 4 bases, and 10 bases lay between the germline ends. There are 15 residues in the CDR3. Germline V CDR1 and CDR2: LGHNA, YNFKEQ.

This chain's CDR3 is CASLRQGITDTQYF. The CDR3, as DNA: TGTGCCAGTCTAAGACAGGGGATCACAGATACGCAGTATTTT. V usage is TRBV12-3 or TRBV12-4 and J usage is TRBJ2-3; 8 positions agree with TRBD1. Trimming cost V 9 bases and J 2 bases; bases outside gene matches: 7. CDR3 length equals 14 residues.

The rearrangement links TRBV6-2 or TRBV6-3 to TRBJ2-1, with a possible D match to TRBD2 (5 bases). The length of the CDR3 is 12 residues. V was trimmed by 6 bases and J by 8 bases, leaving 11 bases between them. Germline assignment: CDR1 MNHEY and CDR2 SVGEGT. In DNA form, the CDR3 reads TGTGCCAGCAGGTACGGGGTGCATGAGCAGTTCTTC. Its translation: CASRYGVHEQFF.

Here the CDR3 DNA reads TGTGCCATGACACCTATGAACACTGAAGCTTTCTTT. Protein product: CAMTPMNTEAFF. This chain links TRBV7-9 with TRBJ1-1; D uncertain. This CDR3 comprises 12 residues. CDR1 and CDR2 (germline): SEHNR, FQNEAQ (reference sequence). V lost 10 bases, J lost 0 bases, and 9 bases lay in between.

The gene calls are TRBV6-1 and TRBJ2-7, with D hard to call. Germline CDR1 MNHNS, CDR2 SASEGT. Trimming removed 6 bases at V and 0 bases at J, with 6 bases between. This CDR3 contains 12 residues. In DNA, the CDR3 is TGTGCCAGCAGGGATTACTCCTACGAGCAGTACTTC. It is translated as CASRDYSYEQYF.

The chain carries TRBV10-3 and TRBJ2-5; 8 nucleotides match TRBD1. The CDR3 loop spans 15 amino acids. Germline V gene lookup returns CDR1 ENHRY and CDR2 SYGVKD. Trimming removed 2 bases from V and 2 bases from J; junction bases left unmatched: 4. CDR3 nucleotides: TGTGCCATCAGTGAGAGAACAGGGGGTCAAGAGACCCAGTACTTC. Translating gives CAISERTGGQETQYF.

This clonotype turned up a few times. The chain recombines TRBV14 with TRBJ2-3; 7 bases fit TRBD1. V dropped 4 bases and J dropped 8; count of bases not matched to a gene: 6. The CDR3 is 13 amino acids. Germline CDR1 SGHDN, CDR2 FVKESK. The CDR3: CASSPDRVGTQYF. The CDR3 bases are TGTGCCAGCAGCCCCGACAGGGTTGGTACGCAGTATTTT. Complete variable domain (other parts from reference TRBV14 and TRBJ2-3): EAGVTQFPSHSVIEKGQTVTLRCDPISGHDNLYWYRRVMGKEIKFLLHFVKESKQDESGMPNNRFLAERTGGTYSTLKVQPAELEDSGVYFCASSPDRVGTQYFGPGTRLTVL.

About this clonotype itself: The junction departs from germline at one end; a sequencing error may be responsible. The V gene is TRBV7-7, the J gene TRBJ2-1; 9 bases agree with TRBD2. The germline V gene has CDR1 SSHAT and CDR2 FNYEAQ (reference sequence). The CDR3 totals 13 residues. DNA for the CDR3: TGTGCTAGCAGCTTAGAAGCGGGGGGAGTGCAGTTCTTC. The encoded protein is CASSLEAGGVQFF.

V and J are TRBV7-9 and TRBJ2-2; no clear D gene. Between the trimmed V and J ends, which lost 4 bases and 5 bases, there was a span of 5 bases. This CDR3 comprises 12 residues. Per the germline V gene, CDR1 is SEHNR and CDR2 is FQNEAQ (reference sequence). The CDR3 coding sequence is TGTGCCAGCAGCTCGGGTACCGGGGAGCTGTTTTTT. It translates to CASSSGTGELFF.

As for this clonotype: An end of the junction differs from the germline gene, which may be a read error. The chain links TRBV6-5 to TRBJ2-3, with D tentatively TRBD1 (5 bases). Per the germline V gene, CDR1 is MNHEY and CDR2 is SVGAGI. CDR3 size: 16 residues. In nucleotides, the CDR3 is TGTGCCAGCAGCCCTTTTGGGGCCGTGCCCACAGAGACGCAGTATTTT. It yields the protein CASSPFGAVPTETQYF.